The clone carrying this T cell receptor beta chain has a handful of counts. Antigen unknown. Every participating donor contributed roughly 10 milliliters of peripheral blood through a draw. This specimen comes from a study of blood T cells in healthy people across ages. General study points: Diversity was higher, and naive CD4+ cells more numerous, in long-lived donors than in aged donors. In older individuals, TCR beta diversity per million T cells was lower, falling roughly linearly with age.

Trimming at V came to 3 bases and at J to 4 bases, leaving 9 bases not matched to a gene. CDR3 length: 15 amino acids. Looked up from germline, CDR1 is DFQATT and CDR2 is SNEGSKA (reference sequence). The second PCR ran roughly 7 to 11 cycles with a sample-barcoded 5' primer and J-beta primers. TCRdb processed the 5' RACE reads anew with MiXCR; each CDR3 protein has one entry. The data contain about 1.5 million distinct CDR3 sequences, approximately 39% of them singletons. Sequencing was carried out using blood. This receptor was identified in a woman in her late teens or twenties in good health. The chain joins TRBV20-1 to TRBJ2-1; 7 bases match TRBD2. CDR3 sequence (DNA): TGCAGTGCTAGGAAAGCGGGGCGACCTTACAATGAGCAGTTCTTC. It translates to CSARKAGRPYNEQFF.